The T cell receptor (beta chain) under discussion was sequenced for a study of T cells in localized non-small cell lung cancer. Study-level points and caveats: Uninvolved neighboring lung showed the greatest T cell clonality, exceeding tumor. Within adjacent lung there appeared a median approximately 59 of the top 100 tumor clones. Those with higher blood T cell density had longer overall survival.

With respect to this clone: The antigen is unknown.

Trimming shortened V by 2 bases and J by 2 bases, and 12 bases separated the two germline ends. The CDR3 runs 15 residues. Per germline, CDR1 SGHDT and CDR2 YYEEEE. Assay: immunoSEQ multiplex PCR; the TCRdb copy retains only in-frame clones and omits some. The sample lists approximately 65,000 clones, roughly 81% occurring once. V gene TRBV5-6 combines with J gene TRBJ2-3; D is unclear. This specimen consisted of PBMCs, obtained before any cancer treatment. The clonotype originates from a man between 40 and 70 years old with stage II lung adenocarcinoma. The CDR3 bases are TGTGCCAGCAGCTTAATAGAAACCTACACAGATACGCAGTATTTT. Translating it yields CASSLIETYTDTQYF.